Detailed here is one T cell receptor beta chain. TCRdb's copy holds only in-frame clones and misses some; the assay was immunoSEQ multiplex PCR. Among hundreds of thousands of clones, roughly 85% were seen once, and the ten largest hold roughly 0.83%. This record comes from a study of cytomegalovirus exposure and HLA in healthy donors. This clonotype was sampled from a woman between 18 and 29 years old in good health and CMV-seronegative. Sequencing input: PBMCs.

In DNA, the CDR3 is TGTGCCAGTAGTTTGGCCGGGAGGGCTTTCTTT. It is translated as CASSLAGRAFF. This chain uses TRBV19 with TRBJ1-1; D gene unclear. Germline V lookup: CDR1 LNHDA, CDR2 SQIVND (reference sequence). V was clipped by 5 bases and J by 11 bases, with 12 bases between them. The CDR3 covers 11 residues.